Listed below are T cell receptor beta chains from one sample, sequenced in a study of T cell repertoires in cytomegalovirus infection. Their cognate antigens are unknown. TCRdb re-called the reads with MiXCR, one entry per CDR3 protein. The sample comprises a few hundred thousand distinct CDR3 sequences, about 34% of which are singletons, and 13% rests with the top ten. The source was cultured PBMCs, collected from culture after CMV antigen stimulation. All receptors derive from a human donor in good health (CMV status not recorded). Some clones in this sample may be carry-over from other donors' samples. The CDR3 runs from the conserved cysteine through the conserved F or W. D genes are given only for firm matches. Size values are once, few and many counts, or a class for expanded clones, and some rows have none.

TRBD2	once	TRBV2	TRBJ2-4	TGTGCCAGCAGCCTTCGGCCTTTACTAGCGGGAGAAAACATTCAGTACTTC	CASSLRPLLAGENIQYF
TRBD1	many	TRBV7-9	TRBJ2-4	TGTGCCAGCAGCTCGGGACAGGCTAAAAACATTCAGTACTTC	CASSSGQAKNIQYF
TRBD1	.	TRBV4-1	TRBJ2-1	TGCGCCAGCAGCCCACCGGGACAGGGGAGATACAATGAGCAGTTCTTC	CASSPPGQGRYNEQFF
TRBD1	few	TRBV28	TRBJ2-1	TGTGCCAGCAGTATACCCTTAGGGACAGGGGTTGATGAGCAGTTCTTC	CASSIPLGTGVDEQFF
.	.	TRBV7-6	TRBJ2-2	TGTGCCAGCAGCCGAAGGCAGGGATGGACCGGGGAGCTGTTTTTT	CASSRRQGWTGELFF
TRBD1	.	TRBV7-2	TRBJ1-6	TGTGCCAGCAGCTTAGGGTATCCCCTACAGGGGCCTAGCTCCTATAATTCACCCCTCCACTTT	CASSLGYPLQGPSSYNSPLHF
TRBD2	few	TRBV6-5	TRBJ2-5	TGTGCCAGCAGGTGGACTAGCGGCACTCTGGCGGAGACCCAGTACTTC	CASRWTSGTLAETQYF
.	.	TRBV30	TRBJ1-1	TGTGCCTGGAGTCCCCCGGGACGGCACTCCGTATTT	CAWSPPGRHSVF
.	.	TRBV20-1	TRBJ1-3	TGCAGTGCACCCAGGGGAAATTTTGGAAACACCATATATTTT	CSAPRGNFGNTIYF
.	few	TRBV12-3/TRBV12-4	TRBJ2-3	TGTGCCAGCAGCCAAGGGGGTGGCAGCACAGATACGCAGTATTTT	CASSQGGGSTDTQYF
TRBD2	.	TRBV7-3	TRBJ2-3	TGTGCCAGCAGCGTCTCGGCGGGAGGGACAGATACGCAGTATTTT	CASSVSAGGTDTQYF
.	.	TRBV12-3/TRBV12-4	TRBJ2-3	TGTGCCAGCAGAATTAGGAGAGAGAACACAGATACGCAGTATTTT	CASRIRRENTDTQYF
.	few	TRBV28	TRBJ1-2	TGTGCCAGCAGTTTGGCGGGGGAGGGATCCTATGGCTACACCTTC	CASSLAGEGSYGYTF
.	.	TRBV24-1	TRBJ2-7	TGTGCCACCAGTGAGTTCGGCGAGCAGTACTTC	CATSEFGEQYF
.	.	TRBV4-1	TRBJ2-7	TGCGCCAGCAGCCTGAGAAGTACGGACTTC	CASSLRSTDF
.	.	TRBV10-2	TRBJ2-2	TGCGCCAGCAGCGCAGGACATTCGAACACCGGGGAGCTGTTTTTT	CASSAGHSNTGELFF
TRBD1	few	TRBV19	TRBJ2-1	TGTGCCAGTAGCCCGGGACAGGGAAGATACAATGAGCAGTTCTTC	CASSPGQGRYNEQFF
TRBD2	.	TRBV28	TRBJ2-5	TGTGCCAGCAGTTTAGCAGGAGCGGGAGAGGAAGAGACCCAGTACTTC	CASSLAGAGEEETQYF
TRBD1	.	TRBV30	TRBJ1-1	TGTGCCTGGAGGGGCAGGGGGGGGGAAGCTTTCTTT	CAWRGRGGEAFF
TRBD1	many	TRBV7-2	TRBJ2-1	TGTGCCAGCAGCTCGGACAGGGGTCTGCAGTTCTTC	CASSSDRGLQFF
.	.	TRBV11-2	TRBJ2-5	TGTGCCAGCAGCTTAGGATCGTGGGACCAAGAGACCCAGTACTTC	CASSLGSWDQETQYF
.	.	TRBV9	TRBJ1-2	TGTGCCAGCAGCGCCAACGATTATGGCTACACCTTC	CASSANDYGYTF
TRBD1	.	TRBV6-2/TRBV6-3	TRBJ1-5	TGTGCCAGCAGTTACATCAGGGGGACTAGCAATCAGCCCCAGCATTTT	CASSYIRGTSNQPQHF
TRBD1	.	TRBV7-9	TRBJ1-4	TGTGCCAGCAGCCCGGACAGGGGGCGACCAACTAATGAAAAACTGTTTTTT	CASSPDRGRPTNEKLFF
.	.	TRBV7-3	TRBJ2-2	TGTGCCAGCAGCTTATTTGCCAGGAACACCGGGGAGCTGTTTTTT	CASSLFARNTGELFF
TRBD1	many	TRBV11-3	TRBJ1-2	TGTGCCAGCAGCTTAGAGGGGAGGGACAGTAACTATGGCTACACCTTC	CASSLEGRDSNYGYTF
TRBD2	.	TRBV6-8	TRBJ2-1	TGTGCCAGCAGTTACAGGGCTAGCGGGGCTAATGAGCAGTTCTTC	CASSYRASGANEQFF
.	many	TRBV6-5	TRBJ2-5	TGTGCCAGCAGTTTACAGGACCAAGAGACCCAGTACTTC	CASSLQDQETQYF
TRBD2	few	TRBV7-2	TRBJ2-1	TGTGCCAGCAGCTTAGATTGGACTAGCGGGACAAATGAGCAGTTCTTC	CASSLDWTSGTNEQFF
.	.	TRBV7-3	TRBJ2-3	TGTGCCAGCAGCTTAAAAGGCACAGATACGCAGTATTTT	CASSLKGTDTQYF
TRBD1	.	TRBV7-2	TRBJ1-5	TGTGCCAGCAGCTTCGACAGGGGGCGTCAGCCCCAGCATTTT	CASSFDRGRQPQHF
.	.	TRBV10-3	TRBJ1-1	TGTGCCATTGGACACAAGAACACTGAAGCTTTCTTT	CAIGHKNTEAFF
TRBD2	.	TRBV7-3	TRBJ2-7	TGTGCCAGCAGCTTATTCCCCGGGACTAGGAATCGCTACGAGCAGTACTTC	CASSLFPGTRNRYEQYF
.	few	TRBV20-1	TRBJ2-5	TGCAGTGCTAGCCTGGACTCCCACACTCAAGAGACCCAGTACTTC	CSASLDSHTQETQYF
TRBD2	.	TRBV20-1	TRBJ2-1	TGCAGTGCTAGAGAGGGGTGGCGGGAGTTCTACAATGAGCAGTTCTTC	CSAREGWREFYNEQFF
.	.	TRBV7-9	TRBJ2-3	TGTGCCAGCAGCTTATCTAGCTTTACAGATACGCAGTATTTT	CASSLSSFTDTQYF
.	.	TRBV11-2	TRBJ1-5	TGTGCCAGCAGCTTAGGTGTAGAGCGAAATCAGCCCCAGCATTTT	CASSLGVERNQPQHF
TRBD1	.	TRBV19	TRBJ2-7	TGTGCCAGTAGTATAGGCCTCGGGCAGGGGGCCTACGAGCAGTACTTC	CASSIGLGQGAYEQYF
TRBD1	.	TRBV7-9	TRBJ1-2	TGTGCCAGCAGTTCCGGGACAGGGATTACCTATGGCTACACCTTC	CASSSGTGITYGYTF
TRBD1	.	TRBV2	TRBJ1-5	TGTGCCAGCAGGGACAGGGGAGGCAATCAGCCCCAGCATTTT	CASRDRGGNQPQHF
.	.	TRBV7-2	TRBJ1-1	TGTGCCAGCAGCTTAGTGGACATCTGGGGAGGCACTGAAGCTTTCTTT	CASSLVDIWGGTEAFF
.	few	TRBV11-2	TRBJ2-4	TGTGCCAGCAGCTTAGATCGTGCAGAGCTAGCCAAAAACATTCAGTACTTC	CASSLDRAELAKNIQYF
.	once	TRBV4-3	TRBJ2-1	TGCGCCAGCAGCCAGAACCGGGACGCTCGGAACAATGAGCAGTTCTTC	CASSQNRDARNNEQFF
.	few	TRBV10-3	TRBJ2-3	TGTGCCATCAGTGAAGGAGGATACACAGATACGCAGTATTTT	CAISEGGYTDTQYF
.	.	TRBV28	TRBJ2-4	TGTACCAGCAGTTTCCGGACCGGGAGAGCCAAAAACATTCAGTACTTC	CTSSFRTGRAKNIQYF
TRBD2	many	TRBV7-3	TRBJ2-1	TGTGCCAGCAGTCCATCTAGCGGGAGTATCTACAATGAGCAGTTCTTC	CASSPSSGSIYNEQFF
.	many	TRBV7-2	TRBJ2-3	TGTGCCAGCAGCCCAGGGGTTAGCGATAGCACAGATACGCAGTATTTT	CASSPGVSDSTDTQYF
TRBD1	.	TRBV28	TRBJ1-5	TGTGCCAGCAGTCCAGCGACAGGGGGCTATCAGCCCCAGCATTTT	CASSPATGGYQPQHF
.	few	TRBV7-3	TRBJ2-2	TGTGCCAGCAGCTTAACCGGGGGAGGAGCCACCGGGGAGCTGTTTTTT	CASSLTGGGATGELFF
TRBD2	many	TRBV7-2	TRBJ2-7	TGTGCCAGCACGCTCTCTCTAGCGGGAGCTTGGGAGCAGTACTTC	CASTLSLAGAWEQYF
.	.	TRBV24-1	TRBJ2-2	TGTGCCACCAGTGATACGGGTTCCACCGGGGAGCTGTTTTTT	CATSDTGSTGELFF